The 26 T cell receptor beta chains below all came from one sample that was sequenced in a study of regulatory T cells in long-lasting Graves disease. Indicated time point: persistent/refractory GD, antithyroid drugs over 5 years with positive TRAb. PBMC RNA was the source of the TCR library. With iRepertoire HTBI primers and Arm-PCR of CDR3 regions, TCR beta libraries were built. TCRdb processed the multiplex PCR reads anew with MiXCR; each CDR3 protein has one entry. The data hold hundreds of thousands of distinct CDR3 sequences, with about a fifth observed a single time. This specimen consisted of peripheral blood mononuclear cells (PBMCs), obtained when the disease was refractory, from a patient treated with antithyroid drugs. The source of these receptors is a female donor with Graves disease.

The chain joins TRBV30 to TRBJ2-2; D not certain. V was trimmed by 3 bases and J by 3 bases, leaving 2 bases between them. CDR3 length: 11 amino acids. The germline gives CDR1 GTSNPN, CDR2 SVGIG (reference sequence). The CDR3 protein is CAWRHTGELFF. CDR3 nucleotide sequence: TGTGCCTGGAGACACACCGGGGAGCTGTTTTTT.

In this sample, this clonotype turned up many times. The CDR3 DNA reads as TGTGCCAGCAGTCCGACACAGCTCGGGGACTATGGCTACACCTTC. Protein sequence: CASSPTQLGDYGYTF. The rearrangement links TRBV2 to TRBJ1-2; D unclear. The V and J ends lost 5 bases and 3 bases respectively, with 16 bases between them. This CDR3 has 15 amino acids. CDR1 and CDR2 from the germline V gene are SNHLY and FYNNEI.

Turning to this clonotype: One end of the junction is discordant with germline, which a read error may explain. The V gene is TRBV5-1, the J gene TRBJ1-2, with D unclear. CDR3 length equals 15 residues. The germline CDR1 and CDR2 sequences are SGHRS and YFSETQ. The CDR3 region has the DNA TGCGCCAGCAGCTTGGGTGAGGGCGGAATCTATGGCCACACCTTC. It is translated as CASSLGEGGIYGHTF.

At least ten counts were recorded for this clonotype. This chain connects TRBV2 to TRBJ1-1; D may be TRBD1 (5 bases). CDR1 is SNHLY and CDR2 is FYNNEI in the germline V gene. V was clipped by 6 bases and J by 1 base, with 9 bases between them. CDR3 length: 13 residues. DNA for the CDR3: TGTGCCAGCAGGTCGGACACGAACACTGAAGCTTTCTTT. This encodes CASRSDTNTEAFF.

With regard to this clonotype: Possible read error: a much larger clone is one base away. The CDR3 spells CASTDSSTGELFF. The DNA for the CDR3 is TGTGCCAGCACTGACTCCTCCACCGGGGAGCTGTTTTTT. The chain recombines TRBV6-1 with TRBJ2-2, with unresolved D. Trimming pared 7 bases from V and 4 bases from J, leaving 10 bases between. CDR1 MNHNS and CDR2 SASEGT come from the germline V gene. This CDR3 is built from 13 residues.

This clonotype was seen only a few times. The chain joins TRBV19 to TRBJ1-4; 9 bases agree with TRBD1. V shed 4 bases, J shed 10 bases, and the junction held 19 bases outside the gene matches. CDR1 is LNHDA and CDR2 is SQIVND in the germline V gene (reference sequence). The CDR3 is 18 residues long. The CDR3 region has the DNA TGTGCCAGTAGTACGAACCGCGGGACAGGGCGCGCGGAGGGAAAACTGTTTTTT. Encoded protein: CASSTNRGTGRAEGKLFF.

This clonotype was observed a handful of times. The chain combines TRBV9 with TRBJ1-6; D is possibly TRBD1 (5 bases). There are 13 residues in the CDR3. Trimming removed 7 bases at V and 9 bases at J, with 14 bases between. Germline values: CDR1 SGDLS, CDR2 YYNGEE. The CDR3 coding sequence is TGTGCCAGCGAGGGACTGGCGGGTTCACCCCTCCACTTT. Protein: CASEGLAGSPLHF.

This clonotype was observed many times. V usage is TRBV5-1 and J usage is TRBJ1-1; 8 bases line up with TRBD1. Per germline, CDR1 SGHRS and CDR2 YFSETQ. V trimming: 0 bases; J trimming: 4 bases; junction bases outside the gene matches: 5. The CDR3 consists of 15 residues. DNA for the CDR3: TGCGCCAGCAGCTTGGGGGCAGGGGGCGGCACTGAAGCTTTCTTT. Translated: CASSLGAGGGTEAFF.

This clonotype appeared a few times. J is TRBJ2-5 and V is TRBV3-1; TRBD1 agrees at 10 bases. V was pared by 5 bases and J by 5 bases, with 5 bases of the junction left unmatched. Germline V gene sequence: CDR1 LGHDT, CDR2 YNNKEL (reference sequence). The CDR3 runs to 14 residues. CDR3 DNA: TGTGCCAGCAGCTCCGAGGGACAGGGGGAGACCCAGTACTTC. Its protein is CASSSEGQGETQYF.

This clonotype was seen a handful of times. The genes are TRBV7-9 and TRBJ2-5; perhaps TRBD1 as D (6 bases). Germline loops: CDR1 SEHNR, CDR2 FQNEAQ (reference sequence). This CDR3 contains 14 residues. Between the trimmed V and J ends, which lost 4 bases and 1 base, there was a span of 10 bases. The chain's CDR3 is CASSYGQSQETQYF. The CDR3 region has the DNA TGTGCCAGCAGCTACGGACAGAGCCAAGAGACCCAGTACTTC.

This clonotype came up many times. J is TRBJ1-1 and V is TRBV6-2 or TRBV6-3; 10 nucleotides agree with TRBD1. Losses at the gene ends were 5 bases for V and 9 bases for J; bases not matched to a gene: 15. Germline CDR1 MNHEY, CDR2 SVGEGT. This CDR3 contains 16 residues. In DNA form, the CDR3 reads TGTGCCAGCAGTGATTTGACAGGGGGCGGGGGGTTGAAAGCTTTCTTT. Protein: CASSDLTGGGGLKAFF.

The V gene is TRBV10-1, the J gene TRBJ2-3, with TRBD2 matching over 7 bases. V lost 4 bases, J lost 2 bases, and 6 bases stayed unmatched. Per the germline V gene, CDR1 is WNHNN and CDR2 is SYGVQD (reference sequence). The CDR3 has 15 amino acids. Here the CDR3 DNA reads TGCGCCAGCAGTGCAGCGGGAACCCCCACAGATACGCAGTATTTT. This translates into CASSAAGTPTDTQYF.

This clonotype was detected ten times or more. CDR3 bases: TGTGCCAGCAGTACGCGGGACAGGCGCTCCTACGAGCAGTACTTC. This encodes CASSTRDRRSYEQYF. The chain is built from TRBV6-1 and TRBJ2-7; 8 positions match TRBD1. The germline CDR1 and CDR2 sequences are MNHNS and SASEGT. With 5 bases clipped from V and 0 bases from J, the junction kept 6 bases outside the gene matches. The CDR3 loop spans 15 amino acids.

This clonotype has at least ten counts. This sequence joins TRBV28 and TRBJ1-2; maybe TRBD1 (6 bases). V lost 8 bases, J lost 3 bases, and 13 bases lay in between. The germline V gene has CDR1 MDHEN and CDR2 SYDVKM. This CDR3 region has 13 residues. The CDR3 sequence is CASLTGQHYGYTF. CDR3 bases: TGTGCCAGCCTTACCGGACAGCACTATGGCTACACCTTC.

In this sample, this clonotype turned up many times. CDR3 in amino acids: CASKRADPANYGYTF. The CDR3 DNA follows: TGTGCCAGTAAACGGGCAGATCCAGCTAACTATGGCTACACCTTC. The chain joins TRBV19 to TRBJ1-2; D remains ambiguous. This CDR3 comprises 15 residues. The germline V gene encodes CDR1 LNHDA and CDR2 SQIVND (reference sequence). V lost 7 bases and J lost 0, with 15 bases in between.

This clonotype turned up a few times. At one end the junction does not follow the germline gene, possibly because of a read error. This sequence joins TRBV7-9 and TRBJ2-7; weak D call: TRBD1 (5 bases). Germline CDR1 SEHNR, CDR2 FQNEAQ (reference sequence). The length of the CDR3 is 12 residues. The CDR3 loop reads CASSLVREATDF. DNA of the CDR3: TGTGCCAGCAGCTTAGTCAGGGAAGCTACCGACTTC.

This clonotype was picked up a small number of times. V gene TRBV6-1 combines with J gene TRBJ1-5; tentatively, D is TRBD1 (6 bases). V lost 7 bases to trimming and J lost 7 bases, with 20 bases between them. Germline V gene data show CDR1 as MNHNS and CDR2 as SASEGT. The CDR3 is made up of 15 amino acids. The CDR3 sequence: CASNFRGQTDQPQHF. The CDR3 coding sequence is TGTGCCAGCAACTTTCGGGGGCAGACAGACCAGCCCCAGCATTTT.

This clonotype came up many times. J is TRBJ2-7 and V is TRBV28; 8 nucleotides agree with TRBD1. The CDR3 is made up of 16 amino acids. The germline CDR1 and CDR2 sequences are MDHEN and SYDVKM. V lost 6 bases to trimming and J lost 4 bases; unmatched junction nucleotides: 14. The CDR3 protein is CASRLEVTGASYEQYF. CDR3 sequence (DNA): TGTGCCAGCAGACTAGAGGTGACAGGGGCATCATACGAGCAGTACTTC.

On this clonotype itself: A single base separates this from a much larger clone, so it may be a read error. The CDR3 DNA reads TGTGCCAGCAGCCCGGGACGGGGTCGCACCGGGGAGCTGTTTTTT. This gives the protein CASSPGRGRTGELFF. The chain uses TRBV6-1 and TRBJ2-2; D possibly uses TRBD1 or TRBD2 (5 bases each). V was trimmed by 6 bases and J by 4 bases, leaving 15 bases between them. The length of the CDR3 is 15 residues. Germline V gene sequence: CDR1 MNHNS, CDR2 SASEGT.

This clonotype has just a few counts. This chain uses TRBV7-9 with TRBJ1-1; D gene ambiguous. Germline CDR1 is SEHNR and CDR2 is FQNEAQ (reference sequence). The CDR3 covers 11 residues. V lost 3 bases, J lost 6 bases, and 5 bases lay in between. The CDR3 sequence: CASSLDPEAFF. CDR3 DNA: TGTGCCAGCAGCTTGGATCCTGAAGCTTTCTTT. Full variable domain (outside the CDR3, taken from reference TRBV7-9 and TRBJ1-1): DTGVSQNPRHKITKRGQNVTFRCDPISEHNRLYWYRQTLGQGPEFLTYFQNEAQLEKSRLLSDRFSAERPKGSFSTLEIQRTEQGDSAMYLCASSLDPEAFFGQGTRLTVV.

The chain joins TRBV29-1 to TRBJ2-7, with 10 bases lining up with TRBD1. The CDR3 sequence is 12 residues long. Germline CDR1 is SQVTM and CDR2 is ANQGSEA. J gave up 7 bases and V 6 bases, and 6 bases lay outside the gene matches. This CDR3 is CSVAGTGDEQYF. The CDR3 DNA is TGCAGCGTAGCAGGGACAGGGGATGAGCAGTACTTC.

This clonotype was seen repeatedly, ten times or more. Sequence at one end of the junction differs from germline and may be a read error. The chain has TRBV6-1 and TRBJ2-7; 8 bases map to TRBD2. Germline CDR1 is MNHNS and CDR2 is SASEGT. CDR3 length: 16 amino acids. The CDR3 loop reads CASNEDHSGTSYEQYF. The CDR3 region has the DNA TGTGCCAGCAATGAAGACCATAGCGGGACATCCTACGAGCAGTACTTC.

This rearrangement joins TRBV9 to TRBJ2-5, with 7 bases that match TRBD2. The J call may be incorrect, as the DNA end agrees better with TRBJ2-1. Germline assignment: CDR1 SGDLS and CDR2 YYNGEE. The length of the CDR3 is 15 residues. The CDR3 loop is CASSPEGGAANEQFF. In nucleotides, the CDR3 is TGTGCCAGCAGCCCCGAGGGAGGGGCGGCGAATGAGCAGTTCTTC.

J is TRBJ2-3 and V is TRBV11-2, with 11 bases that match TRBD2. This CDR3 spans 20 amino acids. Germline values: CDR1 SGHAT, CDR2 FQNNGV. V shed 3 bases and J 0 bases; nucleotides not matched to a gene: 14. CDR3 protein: CASSFKVWGLADLSTDTQYF. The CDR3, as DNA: TGTGCCAGCAGCTTTAAAGTGTGGGGACTAGCGGATCTTAGCACAGATACGCAGTATTTT.

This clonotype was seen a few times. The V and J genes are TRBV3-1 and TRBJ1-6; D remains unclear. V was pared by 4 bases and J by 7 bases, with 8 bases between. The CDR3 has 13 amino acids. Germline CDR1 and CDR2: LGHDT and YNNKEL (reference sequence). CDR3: CASSPRSNSPLHF. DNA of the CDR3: TGTGCCAGCAGCCCAAGGTCGAATTCACCCCTCCACTTT.

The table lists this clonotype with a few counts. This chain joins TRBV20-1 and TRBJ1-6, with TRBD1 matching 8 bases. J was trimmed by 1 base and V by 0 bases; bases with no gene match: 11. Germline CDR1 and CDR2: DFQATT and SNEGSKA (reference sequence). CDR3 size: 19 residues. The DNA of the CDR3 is TGCAGTGCTAGAGATGGGCTTGACAGGGGTGGATCCTATAATTCACCCCTCCACTTT. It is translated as CSARDGLDRGGSYNSPLHF.